This passage covers 32 T cell receptor beta chains from one sample sequenced in a study of cytomegalovirus exposure and HLA in healthy donors. Data came from immunoSEQ multiplex PCR; TCRdb stores just in-frame clones and leaves some out. This sample carries 95,000 to 150,000 clones, approximately 81% of them seen once, and the ten largest clones take 2.1%. The sample comprised PBMCs. These receptors all come from a woman under 40 in good health and CMV-seronegative.

V is TRBV5-5 and J is TRBJ1-5; possibly TRBD1 for D (6 bases). This CDR3 has 16 amino acids. Germline CDR1 is SGHKS and CDR2 is YYEKEE (reference sequence). Trimming took off 0 bases at V and 1 base at J, with 11 bases between the two ends. The chain's CDR3 is CASSLVAGESNQPQHF. DNA for the CDR3: TGTGCCAGCAGCTTGGTGGCAGGGGAGAGCAATCAGCCCCAGCATTTT.

The chain recombines TRBV7-2 with TRBJ2-2, with unresolved D. The length of the CDR3 is 15 residues. V dropped 5 bases and J dropped 2 bases, with 12 bases sitting between them. Germline assignment: CDR1 SGHTA and CDR2 FQGNSA. The CDR3 DNA is TGTGCCAGCAGCCCTTCGGTGCTTAACACCGGGGAGCTGTTTTTT. Amino acids: CASSPSVLNTGELFF.

The genes are TRBV6-5 and TRBJ2-2, with TRBD2 matching over 7 bases. Trimming took 6 bases from V and 4 from J; bases not matched to a gene: 8. Per the germline V gene, CDR1 is MNHEY and CDR2 is SVGAGI. CDR3 size: 15 residues. CDR3 loop: CASRVGTNPTGELFF. The DNA of the CDR3 is TGTGCCAGCAGGGTCGGGACTAACCCCACCGGGGAGCTGTTTTTT.

The rearrangement uses TRBV5-6 and TRBJ1-2; 9 bases are shared with TRBD1. The CDR3 has 14 amino acids. The germline V gene has CDR1 SGHDT and CDR2 YYEEEE. Trimming removed 4 bases from V and 5 bases from J; junction bases left unmatched: 6. CDR3 sequence reads: CASSSRDRVYGYTF. For the CDR3, the DNA is TGTGCCAGCAGCAGCCGGGACAGGGTTTATGGCTACACCTTC.

This chain links TRBV6-5 with TRBJ1-3, with D perhaps TRBD1 (5 bases). The CDR3 has 15 amino acids. Germline V gives CDR1 MNHEY, CDR2 SVGAGI. Trimming took off 6 bases at V and 0 bases at J, with 12 bases between the two ends. This chain's CDR3 is CASSRDRTSGNTIYF. The CDR3 DNA is TGTGCCAGCAGCCGCGACAGAACCTCTGGAAACACCATATATTTT.

This clone was counted once. V gene TRBV7-3 combines with J gene TRBJ2-2, with TRBD1 identical over 8 bases. This CDR3 is built from 15 residues. The ends lost 5 bases at V and 4 bases at J; junction bases unmatched: 6. Germline V gives CDR1 SGHTA, CDR2 FQGTGA. CDR3 loop: CASSPAGGFTGELFF. CDR3 DNA sequence: TGTGCCAGCAGCCCGGCAGGGGGCTTCACCGGGGAGCTGTTTTTT.

Here the CDR3 DNA reads TGCGCCAGCAGCTACTCCCGGGAGATCAATCAGCCCCAGCATTTT. Translating it yields CASSYSREINQPQHF. The chain carries TRBV4-1 and TRBJ1-5; D gene ambiguous. The V and J ends lost 5 bases and 3 bases respectively, with 14 bases between them. The length of the CDR3 is 15 residues. Germline V lookup: CDR1 MGHRA, CDR2 YSYEKL.

This chain joins TRBV15 and TRBJ2-3, with TRBD2 identical over 11 bases. CDR3 length: 15 amino acids. The germline gives CDR1 LNHNV, CDR2 YYDKDF (reference sequence). The junction had 6 bases not matched to a gene; V was cut back by 4 bases and J by 6 bases. CDR3 DNA sequence: TGTGCCACCAGCAATAGCGGGGGGGCCGGTGATACGCAGTATTTT. Amino acids: CATSNSGGAGDTQYF.

The chain has TRBV11-1 and TRBJ2-7, with 9 nucleotides matching TRBD1. Germline CDR1 SGHAT, CDR2 FQDESV (reference sequence). This CDR3 is 15 amino acids long. V dropped 3 bases and J dropped 1; count of bases not matched to a gene: 4. CDR3 region: CASSFLGTGSYEQYF. CDR3 sequence (DNA): TGTGCCAGCAGCTTTCTGGGGACAGGGTCCTACGAGCAGTACTTC. The full variable domain, rest sourced from reference TRBV11-1 and TRBJ2-7, is EAEVAQSPRYKITEKSQAVAFWCDPISGHATLYWYRQILGQGPELLVQFQDESVVDDSQLPKDRFSAERLKGVDSTLKIQPAELGDSAMYLCASSFLGTGSYEQYFGPGTRLTVT.

This clone was seen only a few times. The rearrangement joins TRBV23-1 to TRBJ2-7; a weak D match, TRBD1 (5 bases). TRBV23-1 qualifies as an ORF whose function is uncertain. The CDR3 totals 14 residues. The germline V and J ends were trimmed by 8 bases and 1 base, with 15 bases remaining between them. CDR3 amino acids: CASPVAGKSYEQYF. The CDR3 nucleotides are TGCGCCAGCCCCGTCGCAGGGAAGTCCTACGAGCAGTACTTC.

The chain couples TRBV7-9 to TRBJ2-1, with a possible D match to TRBD2 (7 bases). CDR1 is SEHNR and CDR2 is FQNEAQ in the germline V gene (reference sequence). V was trimmed by 2 bases and J by 4 bases, leaving 18 bases between them. The CDR3 contains 17 residues. The CDR3 DNA follows: TGTGCCAGCAGCTTATCTGTGGGGGGGCCGAAGTACAATGAGCAGTTCTTC. It yields the protein CASSLSVGGPKYNEQFF.

V gene TRBV30 combines with J gene TRBJ1-1; 7 positions agree with TRBD1. Germline CDR1 GTSNPN, CDR2 SVGIG (reference sequence). The CDR3 extends over 16 amino acids. V trimming: 4 bases; J trimming: 1 base; junction bases outside the gene matches: 12. The CDR3 spells CAWNRDSVLGNTEAFF. In nucleotides, the CDR3 is TGTGCCTGGAACCGGGACAGCGTCCTTGGGAACACTGAAGCTTTCTTT.

The J gene is TRBJ2-2, the V gene TRBV5-1; no reliable D call. Germline CDR1 SGHRS, CDR2 YFSETQ. Deletions cut 0 bases from V and 9 bases from J, with 6 bases between. The CDR3 spans 12 residues. The DNA of the CDR3 is TGCGCCAGCAGCTTGGGTCTACGGGAGCTGTTTTTT. Its protein is CASSLGLRELFF.

In its sample, this clone was seen once. The chain employs TRBV5-5 and TRBJ2-2; weak D call: TRBD1 (5 bases). The CDR3 loop spans 13 amino acids. Trimming pared 6 bases from V and 8 bases from J, leaving 14 bases between. Germline CDR1 reads SGHKS; CDR2 reads YYEKEE (reference sequence). This CDR3 is CASIQGRVGELFF. The CDR3 DNA reads TGTGCCAGCATCCAGGGTCGAGTGGGGGAGCTGTTTTTT.

V usage is TRBV30 and J usage is TRBJ2-7; D might be TRBD2 (5 bases). Trimming shortened V by 6 bases and J by 4 bases, and 13 bases separated the two germline ends. The CDR3 has 12 amino acids. CDR1 GTSNPN and CDR2 SVGIG come from the germline V gene (reference sequence). The CDR3 DNA is TGTGCCTGTGGAATACGGGGTTACGAGCAGTACTTC. Protein sequence: CACGIRGYEQYF. Based on the CDR3 plus reference TRBV30 and TRBJ2-7, the full variable domain is SQTIHQWPATLVQPVGSPLSLECTVEGTSNPNLYWYRQAAGRGLQLLFYSVGIGQISSEVPQNLSASRPQDRQFILSSKKLLLSDSGFYLCACGIRGYEQYFGPGTRLTVT.

The chain links TRBV7-9 to TRBJ2-5; 13 bases map to TRBD2. With 5 bases clipped from V and 5 bases from J, the junction kept 8 bases outside the gene matches. The CDR3 runs to 16 residues. In germline, CDR1 is SEHNR, CDR2 FQNEAQ (reference sequence). CDR3: CASSPRTSGGRETQYF. CDR3 bases: TGTGCCAGCAGCCCGAGGACTAGCGGGGGTAGGGAGACCCAGTACTTC.

The chain recombines TRBV5-1 with TRBJ2-5; 9 bases agree with TRBD2. CDR3 length: 14 residues. Germline trimming cut 5 bases from V and 4 bases from J; bases unmatched to any gene: 6. The germline V gene encodes CDR1 SGHRS and CDR2 YFSETQ. The CDR3 reads CASSGAGGGETQYF. In DNA, the CDR3 is TGCGCCAGCAGTGGCGCGGGGGGGGGAGAGACCCAGTACTTC.

This sequence joins TRBV19 and TRBJ1-6; TRBD1 might be the D (5 bases). The CDR3 loop spans 14 amino acids. The V gene's germline CDR1 is LNHDA and CDR2 SQIVND (reference sequence). Trimming pared 5 bases from V and 4 bases from J, leaving 9 bases between. CDR3 protein: CASSGGAYNSPLHF. CDR3 in DNA: TGTGCCAGTAGTGGAGGGGCTTATAATTCACCCCTCCACTTT.

This sequence joins TRBV7-3 and TRBJ2-5, with 9 bases identical to TRBD2. The germline CDR1 and CDR2 sequences are SGHTA and FQGTGA. J lost 5 bases, V lost 5 bases, and 9 bases had no gene match. The CDR3 covers 15 residues. The CDR3 reads CASSPQGGGAETQYF. The CDR3 DNA sequence: TGTGCCAGCAGCCCCCAGGGCGGGGGGGCGGAGACCCAGTACTTC.

The CDR3 nucleotides are TGTGCCAGCAGTGAGAGGGGGGGGCCCACCGGGGAGCTGTTTTTT. Its protein is CASSERGGPTGELFF. The rearrangement links TRBV2 to TRBJ2-2; D is possibly TRBD2 (7 bases). The V end lost 3 bases, the J end lost 4 bases, and 12 bases lay between the germline ends. From germline, CDR1 is SNHLY and CDR2 FYNNEI. The CDR3 sequence is 15 residues long.

The chain links TRBV7-9 to TRBJ2-2, with TRBD1 matching 9 bases. Germline CDR1 SEHNR, CDR2 FQNEAQ (reference sequence). V lost 3 bases, J lost 7 bases, and 6 bases stayed unmatched. This CDR3 has 15 residues. CDR3 DNA: TGTGCCAGCAGCTTGGAGGACAGGGGCGGCGGGGAGCTGTTTTTT. Translating it yields CASSLEDRGGGELFF.

V is TRBV7-2 and J is TRBJ2-7; a possible D gene is TRBD1 (6 bases). This CDR3 region has 14 residues. Germline V gene sequence: CDR1 SGHTA, CDR2 FQGNSA. Trimming stripped 5 bases from V and 3 bases from J, with 14 bases between. The CDR3 nucleotides read TGTGCCAGCAGCCTCCGGGACACGGACTACGAGCAGTACTTC. This translates into CASSLRDTDYEQYF.

This clone was counted once. The chain uses TRBV18 and TRBJ1-1; 7 bases agree with TRBD1. The length of the CDR3 is 13 residues. V lost 6 bases and J lost 5; bases outside the gene matches: 6. From germline, CDR1 is KGHSH and CDR2 LQKENI. The CDR3 nucleotides are TGTGCCAGCTCTAGACAGGGCGGGACTGAAGCTTTCTTT. Its protein is CASSRQGGTEAFF. Together with reference TRBV18 and TRBJ1-1, the CDR3 gives the full variable domain: NAGVMQNPRHLVRRRGQEARLRCSPMKGHSHVYWYRQLPEEGLKFMVYLQKENIIDESGMPKERFSAEFPKEGPSILRIQQVVRGDSAAYFCASSRQGGTEAFFGQGTRLTVV.

As regards this clone: Other nucleotide sequences in the sample specify the same CDR3. The rearrangement links TRBV2 to TRBJ2-7; tentatively, D is TRBD2 (5 bases). The length of the CDR3 is 13 residues. V was cut by 6 bases and J by 3 bases, with 12 bases left in between. Germline V gives CDR1 SNHLY, CDR2 FYNNEI. The CDR3 DNA reads TGTGCCAGCAGAGGCCAAGGGAGCTACGAGCAGTACTTC. This translates into CASRGQGSYEQYF.

This chain uses TRBV20-1 with TRBJ2-3; D remains unclear. V was pared by 6 bases and J by 6 bases, with 10 bases between. Germline loops: CDR1 DFQATT, CDR2 SNEGSKA (reference sequence). This CDR3 contains 11 residues. CDR3 region: CSAPTSDTQYF. The CDR3 nucleotides read TGCAGTGCCCCTACTTCGGATACGCAGTATTTT.

The rearrangement links TRBV7-8 to TRBJ2-2, with D possibly TRBD1 on 6 matching bases. The germline V and J ends were trimmed by 5 bases and 4 bases, with 8 bases remaining between them. Germline CDR1 SGHVS, CDR2 FQNEAQ. CDR3 length: 13 residues. The CDR3 region is CASSPGVTGELFF. CDR3 coding DNA: TGTGCCAGCAGCCCAGGGGTCACCGGGGAGCTGTTTTTT.

The chain has TRBV6-4 and TRBJ2-3, with D tentatively TRBD2 (6 bases). Germline CDR1 MRHNA, CDR2 SNTAGT. There are 16 residues in the CDR3. V lost 5 bases, J lost 0 bases, and 15 bases lay in between. The CDR3 sequence: CASSSSPAGSTDTQYF. CDR3 sequence (DNA): TGTGCCAGCAGTTCTAGTCCGGCGGGGAGCACAGATACGCAGTATTTT.

This clone has just a few counts. The V call is TRBV5-1, the J call TRBJ2-1, with D perhaps TRBD2 (7 bases). Germline V gene lookup returns CDR1 SGHRS and CDR2 YFSETQ. The length of the CDR3 is 15 residues. V was pared by 0 bases and J by 6 bases, with 13 bases between. CDR3 region: CASSLAGGGANEQFF. The DNA of the CDR3 is TGCGCCAGCAGCTTGGCCGGAGGGGGGGCCAATGAGCAGTTCTTC.

The chain joins TRBV27 to TRBJ2-3; 10 bases are a match to TRBD2. The length of the CDR3 is 17 residues. Germline values: CDR1 MNHEY, CDR2 SMNVEV (reference sequence). The V gene end was trimmed by 5 bases and the J gene end by 0 bases; junction bases not matched to a gene: 8. The CDR3, as DNA: TGTGCCAGCAGTCCCGGCCTAGCGGGGGTGAGCACAGATACGCAGTATTTT. Protein sequence: CASSPGLAGVSTDTQYF.

The chain links TRBV7-2 to TRBJ1-3; TRBD1 agrees at 7 bases. V lost 3 bases and J lost 0; bases outside the gene matches: 8. Germline-derived CDR1 and CDR2 are SGHTA and FQGNSA. The CDR3 runs to 17 residues. The CDR3 nucleotides are TGTGCCAGCAGCTTGGTAGGGACAGCCCTCTCTGGAAACACCATATATTTT. Its translation is CASSLVGTALSGNTIYF.

This sequence joins TRBV4-3 and TRBJ2-3; D possibly corresponds to TRBD2 (7 bases). Trimming left V 6 bases short and J 5 bases short, with 12 bases between. The CDR3 loop spans 13 amino acids. Germline V lookup: CDR1 LGHNA, CDR2 YSLEER. The CDR3 region has the DNA TGCGCCAGCAGTCGGGGGGCCAGAGATACGCAGTATTTT. Amino acids: CASSRGARDTQYF.

The chain is built from TRBV27 and TRBJ1-4, with 7 bases aligning to TRBD1. Per the germline V gene, CDR1 is MNHEY and CDR2 is SMNVEV (reference sequence). CDR3 size: 15 residues. V shed 7 bases, J shed 4 bases, and the junction held 9 bases outside the gene matches. CDR3 coding DNA: TGTGCCAGCACCCAACCGGGACAGCGTAATGAAAAACTGTTTTTT. It translates to CASTQPGQRNEKLFF. Full variable domain (remainder filled in from reference TRBV27 and TRBJ1-4): EAQVTQNPRYLITVTGKKLTVTCSQNMNHEYMSWYRQDPGLGLRQIYYSMNVEVTDKGDVPEGYKVSRKEKRNFPLILESPSPNQTSLYFCASTQPGQRNEKLFFGSGTQLSVL.